The 10 T cell receptor beta chains given below trace back to one sample, sequenced in a study of graft-versus-host responses after intestinal transplantation. Assay: immunoSEQ multiplex PCR; the TCRdb copy retains only in-frame clones and omits some. The table shows under 8,500 clones, with about 83% occurring only once. Once graft tissue had been processed, intraepithelial and lamina propria lymphocytes were released. The source was ileum tissue, collected approximately 310 days after intestinal transplant. Every receptor here comes from a human patient who received an intestinal transplant, so some T cells may come from the graft donor.

The chain has TRBV11-3 and TRBJ2-1; D is perhaps TRBD1 or TRBD2 (5 bases each). Germline assignment: CDR1 SGHNT and CDR2 YENEEA. V lost 3 bases and J 4 bases, leaving 10 bases between the germline ends. The CDR3 is 14 residues long. CDR3 loop: CASSFGGPYNEQFF. The CDR3 coding sequence is TGTGCCAGCAGCTTTGGGGGTCCTTACAATGAGCAGTTCTTC.

The genes are TRBV7-2 and TRBJ2-3; TRBD1 might be the D (6 bases). V was shortened by 1 base and J by 4 bases, with 6 bases between the two germline ends. CDR1 and CDR2 (germline): SGHTA, FQGNSA. This CDR3 region has 13 residues. CDR3 region: CASSLDRADTQYF. Written as DNA, the CDR3 is TGTGCCAGCAGCTTAGACAGGGCAGATACGCAGTATTTT.

V and J are TRBV5-1 and TRBJ1-3; D is unclear. V lost 1 base and J lost 2, with 1 base in between. This CDR3 is built from 12 residues. Germline V CDR1 and CDR2: SGHRS, YFSETQ. CDR3 in DNA: TGCGCCAGCAGCTTGACTGGAAACACCATATATTTT. Amino acids: CASSLTGNTIYF.

The chain recombines TRBV5-1 with TRBJ2-7; possible D gene TRBD1, 5 bases. This CDR3 region has 15 residues. Deletions cut 1 base from V and 0 bases from J, with 11 bases between. CDR1 and CDR2 from the germline V gene are SGHRS and YFSETQ. CDR3 bases: TGCGCCAGCAGCTTGTACCAGGGTGGCTCCTACGAGCAGTACTTC. Its translation is CASSLYQGGSYEQYF. Filled out from reference TRBV5-1 and TRBJ2-7, the complete variable domain reads KAGVTQTPRYLIKTRGQQVTLSCSPISGHRSVSWYQQTPGQGLQFLFEYFSETQRNKGNFPGRFSGRQFSNSRSEMNVSTLELGDSALYLCASSLYQGGSYEQYFGPGTRLTVT.

This chain connects TRBV6-1 to TRBJ2-5, with D perhaps matching TRBD2 (7 bases). V was trimmed by 3 bases and J by 5 bases, leaving 13 bases between them. The CDR3 loop spans 14 amino acids. Germline-derived CDR1 and CDR2 are MNHNS and SASEGT. The CDR3 spells CASSEGGGAETQYF. In nucleotides, the CDR3 is TGTGCCAGCAGTGAGGGAGGGGGGGCGGAGACCCAGTACTTC.

This clone came up a few times. This chain links TRBV4-1 with TRBJ2-1; 7 nucleotides agree with TRBD2. V trimming: 1 base; J trimming: 9 bases; junction bases outside the gene matches: 9. The CDR3 consists of 15 residues. Germline-derived CDR1 and CDR2 are MGHRA and YSYEKL. In DNA form, the CDR3 reads TGCGCCAGCAGCCAAGGGCTAGCGGCTTGGCGTGAGCAGTTCTTC. Translation gives CASSQGLAAWREQFF.

This chain connects TRBV2 to TRBJ1-3; D remains unclear. Trimming cost V 3 bases and J 0 bases, with 6 bases left between them. This CDR3 has 14 residues. The germline gives CDR1 SNHLY, CDR2 FYNNEI. The CDR3 is CASSDWDSGNTIYF. In nucleotides, the CDR3 is TGTGCCAGCAGTGATTGGGACTCTGGAAACACCATATATTTT. The full variable domain, completed using reference TRBV2 and TRBJ1-3, is EPEVTQTPSHQVTQMGQEVILRCVPISNHLYFYWYRQILGQKVEFLVSFYNNEISEKSEIFDDQFSVERPDGSNFTLKIRSTKLEDSAMYFCASSDWDSGNTIYFGEGSWLTVV.

The CDR3 DNA reads as TGCAGCGTTGCTGGACTAGCGGGACCAGATACGCAGTATTTT. Residues: CSVAGLAGPDTQYF. The rearrangement joins TRBV29-1 to TRBJ2-3; 12 bases line up with TRBD2. Losses at the gene ends were 4 bases for V and 4 bases for J; bases not matched to a gene: 3. The CDR3 has 14 residues. Germline values: CDR1 SQVTM, CDR2 ANQGSEA.

With respect to this clone: A junction end diverges from the germline sequence, so it may reflect a read error. The chain links TRBV4-1 to TRBJ1-1, with D possibly being TRBD1 (5 bases). CDR1 is MGHRA, CDR2 YSYEKL, per germline. This CDR3 is 15 amino acids long. The CDR3 loop is CASGQEAQGNTEAFF. The CDR3 bases are TGCGCCAGCGGCCAAGAGGCCCAGGGGAACACTGAAGCTTTCTTT.

CDR3 sequence (DNA): TGCGCCAGCAGCCAACATGGACAGGGAGGAAACACCATATATTTT. Translated: CASSQHGQGGNTIYF. This rearrangement joins TRBV4-1 to TRBJ1-3; 8 positions agree with TRBD1. The CDR3 is 15 amino acids. Trimming took 2 bases from V and 4 from J; bases not matched to a gene: 4. CDR1 and CDR2 from the germline V gene are MGHRA and YSYEKL.